A selection of T cell receptor beta chains follows, all from one sample in a study of blood T cell repertoires in COVID-19. Using immunoSEQ multiplex PCR, the repertoire was profiled, and TCRdb retains in-frame clones only, with some absent. The sample includes approximately 170,000 clones, roughly four fifths of them seen just once. Sequencing was carried out using peripheral blood. These receptors originate from a woman between 65 and 79 years old with COVID-19, enrolled during active disease. Both conserved end residues are part of each CDR3. Fields, in order: D gene, clone size, V gene, J gene, CDR3 protein, CDR3 DNA. A D gene is named only where the DNA matches it firmly. Only part of the rows carry a size: once, few, many, or a class if the clone is expanded.

.	.	TRBV2	TRBJ1-6	CASSRQSNWSPLHF	TGTGCCAGCAGCCGACAGTCGAATTGGTCACCCCTCCACTTT
.	once	TRBV19	TRBJ1-1	CASSKVAGNTEAFF	TGTGCCAGTAGTAAAGTGGCTGGGAACACTGAAGCTTTCTTT
.	.	TRBV11-3	TRBJ2-3	CASSSREKGADTQYF	TGTGCCAGCAGCTCCCGGGAAAAAGGCGCAGATACGCAGTATTTT
.	.	TRBV6-5	TRBJ2-2	CASKVGEVGELFF	TGTGCCAGTAAAGTGGGAGAGGTCGGGGAGCTGTTTTTT
.	.	TRBV5-4	TRBJ1-2	CASSWGGREANYGYTF	TGTGCCAGCAGCTGGGGGGGCAGGGAAGCTAACTATGGCTACACCTTC
.	.	TRBV19	TRBJ2-2	CASRAPLNTGELFF	TGTGCCAGTAGGGCCCCATTGAACACCGGGGAGCTGTTTTTT
TRBD2	.	TRBV5-5	TRBJ2-7	CASSLSFGTTGYYEQYF	TGTGCCAGCAGTCTATCTTTCGGGACTACCGGGTACTACGAGCAGTACTTC
TRBD1	.	TRBV5-3	TRBJ2-5	CARSYPGQGAETQYF	TGTGCCAGAAGCTACCCGGGACAGGGGGCAGAGACCCAGTACTTC
.	.	TRBV11-2	TRBJ1-1	CASSLGFRDEAFF	TGTGCCAGCAGCTTAGGGTTCAGGGATGAAGCTTTCTTT
.	once	TRBV9	TRBJ1-3	CASRLRQTSGNTIYF	TGTGCCAGCAGACTTCGACAGACCTCTGGAAACACCATATATTTT
.	few	TRBV20-1	TRBJ2-1	CSAKDYRQFF	TGCAGTGCTAAGGACTATCGGCAGTTCTTC
.	.	TRBV7-8	TRBJ1-5	CASSLPPAVFNQPQHF	TGTGCCAGCAGCCTCCCCCCCGCGGTGTTCAATCAGCCCCAGCATTTT
TRBD2	.	TRBV10-3	TRBJ2-1	CAISESASGVYNEQFF	TGTGCCATCAGTGAGTCCGCTAGCGGGGTCTACAATGAGCAGTTCTTC
.	.	TRBV7-9	TRBJ1-1	CASSLNRATEAFF	TGTGCCAGCAGCTTAAACAGGGCCACTGAAGCTTTCTTT
.	.	TRBV7-2	TRBJ2-2	CASSSTDTGELFF	TGTGCCAGCAGCTCGACTGACACCGGGGAGCTGTTTTTT
TRBD1	.	TRBV10-3	TRBJ2-7	CAISEGGQGALEQYF	TGTGCCATCAGTGAAGGGGGGCAGGGGGCGCTCGAGCAGTACTTC
.	few	TRBV6-5	TRBJ1-2	CASRPASNRDWGYTF	TGTGCCAGCAGACCGGCCTCAAACAGGGATTGGGGCTACACCTTC
.	.	TRBV7-8	TRBJ1-5	CASSLAGGLNQPQHF	TGTGCCAGCAGCCTCGCTGGGGGCCTAAATCAGCCCCAGCATTTT
.	once	TRBV5-1	TRBJ1-1	CASSLVAGGRTEAFF	TGCGCCAGCAGCTTGGTTGCGGGGGGACGTACTGAAGCTTTCTTT
TRBD2	.	TRBV4-1	TRBJ2-1	CASSQREGREQFF	TGCGCCAGCAGCCAAAGGGAGGGGAGAGAGCAGTTCTTC
TRBD1	.	TRBV29-1	TRBJ2-7	CSVRTGYEQYF	TGCAGCGTCAGGACAGGGTACGAGCAGTACTTC
TRBD2	many	TRBV27	TRBJ2-1	CASSLVSGRSDEQFF	TGTGCCAGCAGTTTGGTTAGCGGGAGAAGTGATGAGCAGTTCTTC
.	.	TRBV7-9	TRBJ2-3	CASSPFLPGDTQYF	TGTGCCAGCAGCCCTTTTCTACCCGGGGATACGCAGTATTTT
TRBD2	once	TRBV25-1	TRBJ2-5	CASSPSGYQETQYF	TGTGCCAGCAGTCCTAGCGGTTACCAAGAGACCCAGTACTTC
TRBD1	once	TRBV6-5	TRBJ1-2	CASRALDRWNYGYTF	TGTGCCAGCAGGGCCCTGGACAGGTGGAACTATGGCTACACCTTC
.	.	TRBV2	TRBJ2-2	CASTGLGANTGELFF	TGTGCCAGCACTGGACTGGGAGCGAACACCGGGGAGCTGTTTTTT
.	.	TRBV28	TRBJ1-4	CASSLGSGLSEKLFF	TGTGCCAGCAGTTTAGGGTCAGGGTTGAGCGAAAAACTGTTTTTT
.	.	TRBV7-2	TRBJ1-4	CASSLGVGEKLFF	TGTGCCAGCAGCCTCGGGGTAGGCGAAAAACTGTTTTTT
TRBD1	.	TRBV28	TRBJ1-3	CASSFGQGQNTIYF	TGTGCCAGCAGTTTCGGACAGGGCCAAAACACCATATATTTT
TRBD1	.	TRBV5-1	TRBJ1-4	CASSSQQGAHEKLFF	TGCGCCAGCAGCTCTCAACAGGGGGCGCATGAAAAACTGTTTTTT
TRBD1	.	TRBV6-5	TRBJ2-3	CASSYRDRGGDTQYF	TGTGCCAGCAGTTACCGGGACAGGGGAGGAGATACGCAGTATTTT
.	once	TRBV19	TRBJ1-5	CASSITVRNQPQHF	TGTGCCAGTAGTATTACGGTTCGCAATCAGCCCCAGCATTTT
TRBD1	.	TRBV18	TRBJ1-2	CASALGQAYQSNYGYTF	TGTGCCAGCGCCTTGGGACAGGCATATCAATCCAACTATGGCTACACCTTC
.	.	TRBV9	TRBJ1-4	CASSGGLATNEKLFF	TGTGCCAGCAGCGGAGGACTAGCAACTAATGAAAAACTGTTTTTT
.	once	TRBV5-8	TRBJ1-5	CASSWQGRKSNQPQHF	TGTGCCAGCAGCTGGCAGGGAAGAAAGAGCAATCAGCCCCAGCATTTT
.	.	TRBV10-2	TRBJ2-7	CASSGTGAQATGQYF	TGCGCCAGCAGCGGTACAGGCGCTCAGGCTACAGGGCAGTACTTC
.	.	TRBV5-8	TRBJ1-2	CASSYRGGNYGYTF	TGTGCCAGCAGCTACCGGGGGGGTAACTATGGCTACACCTTC
.	.	TRBV28	TRBJ1-2	CASSLSPANYGYTF	TGTGCCAGCAGTTTATCCCCAGCTAACTATGGCTACACCTTC
.	once	TRBV5-4	TRBJ2-3	CASTQGWRSSTDTQYF	TGTGCCAGCACCCAGGGCTGGCGGAGTAGCACAGATACGCAGTATTTT
TRBD2	.	TRBV19	TRBJ2-3	CASSIEALAVSTDTQYF	TGTGCCAGTAGTATAGAGGCACTAGCGGTTAGCACAGATACGCAGTATTTT
.	.	TRBV9	TRBJ1-2	CASSVETGTVGGYTF	TGTGCCAGCAGCGTAGAAACAGGGACCGTGGGGGGCTACACCTTC
.	once	TRBV30	TRBJ2-7	CAWSGRVYEQYF	TGTGCCTGGAGTGGGAGGGTTTACGAGCAGTACTTC
TRBD1	.	TRBV30	TRBJ1-2	CAWSVKGTGGAYGYTF	TGTGCCTGGAGTGTTAAGGGGACAGGGGGCGCGTATGGCTACACCTTC
TRBD2	once	TRBV7-3	TRBJ2-1	CASSPTGTSGRGEQFF	TGTGCCAGCAGCCCTACTGGGACTAGCGGGAGAGGTGAGCAGTTCTTC
TRBD2	.	TRBV28	TRBJ2-5	CASSSLAGDSPKETQYF	TGTGCCAGCAGTTCTCTAGCGGGAGATTCCCCCAAAGAGACCCAGTACTTC
.	.	TRBV5-1	TRBJ1-5	CASSLGREQPQHF	TGCGCCAGCAGCTTAGGACGGGAGCAGCCCCAGCATTTT
.	.	TRBV6-5	TRBJ1-2	CASWEDTNYGYTF	TGTGCCAGCTGGGAGGATACCAACTATGGCTACACCTTC
.	.	TRBV6-2/TRBV6-3	TRBJ2-3	CASSYSGGPRALPTDTQYF	TGTGCCAGCAGTTACTCTGGAGGGCCCCGGGCCCTACCCACAGATACGCAGTATTTT
.	once	TRBV21-1	TRBJ1-4	CASSKSTGNEKLFF	TGTGCCAGCAGCAAATCGACAGGAAATGAAAAACTGTTTTTT
TRBD1	once	TRBV10-3	TRBJ2-3	CAIRDRGDTQYF	TGTGCCATCAGGGACAGGGGGGATACGCAGTATTTT